These 5 T cell receptor beta chains came from one sample sequenced in a study of response to subunit inactivated influenza vaccine. One entry per CDR3 protein, called by TCRdb with MiXCR from the RT-PCR reads. The sample carries roughly 570,000 distinct CDR3 sequences, 11% to 15% recorded once. The sequences come from PBMCs from blood, collected 11 to 12 days after vaccination. These receptors all come from a man aged 50 to 60 who received an inactivated influenza vaccine.

In its sample, this clonotype was seen a few times. This chain uses TRBV6-1 with TRBJ2-4; 9 bases line up with TRBD1. CDR1 is MNHNS, CDR2 SASEGT, per germline. V dropped 6 bases and J dropped 1; count of bases not matched to a gene: 4. The CDR3 sequence is 15 residues long. The CDR3 sequence: CASSKQGAAKNIQYF. The CDR3 coding sequence is TGTGCCAGCAGCAAACAGGGGGCCGCCAAAAACATTCAGTACTTC.

This clonotype was picked up a small number of times. This chain joins TRBV7-2 and TRBJ2-1; weak D call: TRBD1 (6 bases). V was pared by 0 bases and J by 10 bases, with 10 bases between. Germline values: CDR1 SGHTA, CDR2 FQGNSA. The CDR3 totals 13 residues. CDR3 sequence: CASSLAVGAEQFF. The DNA for the CDR3 is TGTGCCAGCAGCTTAGCGGTGGGGGCAGAGCAGTTCTTC.

Here the CDR3 reads CASSYLGGGSYQETQYF. The CDR3 DNA reads TGCGCCAGCAGCTACCTAGGTGGGGGCAGCTACCAAGAGACCCAGTACTTC. The chain combines TRBV5-1 with TRBJ2-5; tentatively, D is TRBD1 (6 bases). Trimming left V 3 bases short and J 0 bases short, with 18 bases between. Looked up from germline, CDR1 is SGHRS and CDR2 is YFSETQ. The CDR3 covers 17 residues.

This clonotype has only a few counts. The rearrangement uses TRBV24-1 and TRBJ2-7, with 7 bases aligning to TRBD1. The J segment lost 6 bases and the V segment lost 6 bases, leaving 13 bases of the junction unmatched. CDR1 and CDR2 from the germline V gene are KGHDR and SFDVKD. The CDR3 has 15 amino acids. Here the CDR3 reads CATSSSGTAPLEQYF. CDR3 in DNA: TGTGCCACCAGTTCCTCCGGGACAGCCCCTCTCGAGCAGTACTTC.

Here the CDR3 DNA reads TGCGCCAGCACCCCCACCCCGCGGGGGGAAGGCTACACCTTC. Translation gives CASTPTPRGEGYTF. This sequence joins TRBV5-1 and TRBJ1-2; D is perhaps TRBD1 (5 bases). The CDR3 spans 14 residues. The germline CDR1 and CDR2 sequences are SGHRS and YFSETQ. V lost 6 bases and J lost 8, with 20 bases in between.